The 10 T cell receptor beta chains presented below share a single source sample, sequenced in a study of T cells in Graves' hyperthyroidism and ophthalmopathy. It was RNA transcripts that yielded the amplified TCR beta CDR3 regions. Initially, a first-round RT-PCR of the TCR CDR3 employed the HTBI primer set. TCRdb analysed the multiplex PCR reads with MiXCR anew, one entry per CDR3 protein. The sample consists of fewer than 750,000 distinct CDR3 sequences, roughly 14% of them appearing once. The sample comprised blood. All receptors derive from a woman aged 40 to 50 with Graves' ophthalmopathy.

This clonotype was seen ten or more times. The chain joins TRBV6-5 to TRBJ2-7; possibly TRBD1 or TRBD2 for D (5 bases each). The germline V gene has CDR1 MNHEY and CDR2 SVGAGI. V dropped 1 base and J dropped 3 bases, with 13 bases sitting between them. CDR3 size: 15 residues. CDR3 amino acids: CASSYYGTLNYEQYF. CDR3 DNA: TGTGCCAGCAGTTACTACGGGACGCTCAACTACGAGCAGTACTTC.

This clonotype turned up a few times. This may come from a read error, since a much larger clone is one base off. DNA of the CDR3: TGTGCCGGCAGTTTAGGCGCCGCTTATAGCAATCAGCCCCAGCATTTT. The encoded protein is CAGSLGAAYSNQPQHF. The genes are TRBV12-3 or TRBV12-4 and TRBJ1-5; D uncertain. The CDR3 has 16 amino acids.

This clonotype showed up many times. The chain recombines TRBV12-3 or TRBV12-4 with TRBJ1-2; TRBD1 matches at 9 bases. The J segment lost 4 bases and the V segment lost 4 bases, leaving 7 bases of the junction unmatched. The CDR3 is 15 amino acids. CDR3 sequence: CASSSTGGQGYGYTF. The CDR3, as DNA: TGTGCCAGCAGTTCCACGGGGGGACAGGGCTATGGCTACACCTTC.

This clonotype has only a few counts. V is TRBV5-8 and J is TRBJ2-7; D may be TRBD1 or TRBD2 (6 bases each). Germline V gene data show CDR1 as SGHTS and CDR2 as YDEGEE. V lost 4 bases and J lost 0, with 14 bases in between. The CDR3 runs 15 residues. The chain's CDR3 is CASSTRGRTSYEQYF. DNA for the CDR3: TGTGCCAGCAGCACCCGGGGGCGGACCTCCTACGAGCAGTACTTC.

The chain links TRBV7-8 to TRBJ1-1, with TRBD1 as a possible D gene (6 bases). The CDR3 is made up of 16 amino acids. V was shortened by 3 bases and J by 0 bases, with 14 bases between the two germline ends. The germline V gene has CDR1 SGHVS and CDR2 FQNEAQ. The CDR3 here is CASSFWAGDMNTEAFF. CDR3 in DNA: TGTGCCAGCAGCTTTTGGGCAGGGGACATGAACACTGAAGCTTTCTTT.

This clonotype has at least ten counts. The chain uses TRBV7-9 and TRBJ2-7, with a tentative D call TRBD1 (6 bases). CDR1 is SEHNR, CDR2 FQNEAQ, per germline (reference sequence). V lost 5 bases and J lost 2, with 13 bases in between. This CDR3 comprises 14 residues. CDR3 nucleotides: TGTGCCAGCAGCGCCGAGACAGGTACCTACGAGCAGTACTTC. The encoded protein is CASSAETGTYEQYF.

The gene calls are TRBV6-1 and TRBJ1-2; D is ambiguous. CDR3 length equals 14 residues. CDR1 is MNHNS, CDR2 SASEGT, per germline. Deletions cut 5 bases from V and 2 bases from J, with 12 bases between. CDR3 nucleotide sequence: TGTGCCAGCAGTCCGCCCAGGAGCAACTATGGCTACACCTTC. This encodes CASSPPRSNYGYTF.

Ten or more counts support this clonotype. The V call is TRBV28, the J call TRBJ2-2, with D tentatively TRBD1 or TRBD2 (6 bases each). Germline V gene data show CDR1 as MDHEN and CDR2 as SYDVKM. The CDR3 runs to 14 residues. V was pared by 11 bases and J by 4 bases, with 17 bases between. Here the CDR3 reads CAVSESGATGELFF. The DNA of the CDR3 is TGTGCCGTTTCGGAGTCGGGGGCCACCGGGGAGCTGTTTTTT. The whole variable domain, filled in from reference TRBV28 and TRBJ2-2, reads DVKVTQSSRYLVKRTGEKVFLECVQDMDHENMFWYRQDPGLGLRLIYFSYDVKMKEKGDIPEGYSVSREKKERFSLILESASTNQTSMYLCAVSESGATGELFFGEGSRLTVL.

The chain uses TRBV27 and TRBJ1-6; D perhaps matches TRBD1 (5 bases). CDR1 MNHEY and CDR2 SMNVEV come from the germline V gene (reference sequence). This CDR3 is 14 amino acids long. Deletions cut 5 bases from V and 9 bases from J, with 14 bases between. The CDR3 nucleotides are TGTGCCAGCAGTCGGGGCGCGGGGAGTTCACCCCTCCACTTT. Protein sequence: CASSRGAGSSPLHF.

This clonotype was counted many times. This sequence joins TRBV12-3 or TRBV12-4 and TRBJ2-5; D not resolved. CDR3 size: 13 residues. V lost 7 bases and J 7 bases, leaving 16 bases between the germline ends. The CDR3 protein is CASTSDGDRTQYF. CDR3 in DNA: TGTGCCAGCACCTCGGATGGGGATCGGACCCAGTACTTC.